This entry concerns a single T cell receptor beta chain. This table comes from immunoSEQ multiplex PCR, and its TCRdb copy is limited to in-frame clones, with some not included. The table lists about 15,000 clones, over 75% of them singletons. Control samples came 1 year after myeloablative marrow transplants with methotrexate plus calcineurin inhibitor. These data belong to a study of T cells after posttransplantation cyclophosphamide. CDR1 is SGHRS and CDR2 is YFSETQ in the germline V gene. The CDR3 loop spans 15 amino acids. The V end was cut by 5 bases, the J end by 0 bases, with 15 bases between.

The TCR sequence derives from a male patient between 45 and 60 years old who received an allogeneic stem cell transplant from an unrelated donor, was CMV-positive, and had chronic GVHD only. Some of the T cells may derive from the graft donor. The sequencing here drew on PBMCs, taken after an allogeneic stem cell transplant with a calcineurin inhibitor and methotrexate. The rearrangement links TRBV5-1 to TRBJ2-7, with a possible D match to TRBD2 (6 bases). The CDR3 DNA follows: TGCGCCAGCAGGTGGGTAGCGGCAAGCTCCTACGAGCAGTACTTC. It codes for CASRWVAASSYEQYF.